A single T cell receptor beta chain is shown here with its context. Its specificity is unknown. These data belong to a study of monozygotic twins with cystic fibrosis. Study at large: With roughly 16 PCR cycles, barcoded libraries came from 3 to 3.5 micrograms of fragmented DNA.

The repertoire was sequenced with immunoSEQ multiplex PCR; TCRdb's copy has only in-frame clones and lacks some. The data show 25,000 or so clones, 90% seen once. Whole-study findings and limits: V usage most resembled the co-twin in 13 of 16 pairs. In this small cohort, shared CDR3 numbers showed no association with age, concordance or disease severity. Monozygotic CF twins shared more identical nucleotide clonotypes than unrelated patients.

Germline values: CDR1 MNHEY, CDR2 SMNVEV (reference sequence). Trimming removed 3 bases from V and 5 bases from J; junction bases left unmatched: 8. This CDR3 region has 15 residues. The sample consisted of blood. The rearrangement links TRBV27 to TRBJ1-1, with TRBD1 matching over 8 bases. The sequence derives from a girl aged 2 to 10 with cystic fibrosis. CDR3 amino acids: CASSFSHTGGTEAFF. CDR3 nucleotides: TGTGCCAGCAGTTTCTCCCATACAGGGGGAACTGAAGCTTTCTTT.